This is a list of T cell receptor beta chains from one sample in a study of T and B cells in COVID-19 patients. TCRdb itself ran the multiplex PCR reads through MiXCR, one entry per CDR3 protein. The data show roughly 9,500 distinct CDR3 sequences, 25% to 30% seen once. Sequencing used blood. The receptor source for this set is a human donor who had recovered from COVID-19. CDR3s include the opening cysteine and the closing phenylalanine or tryptophan. Clone size is given for some rows only: seen once, a few or many times, or a class if the clone is expanded.

clone_size: few
v_call: TRBV13
cdr3_length: 14
cdr3_aa: CASSSPGRRNTIYF

clone_size: NA
v_call: TRBV27
cdr3_length: 15
cdr3_aa: CASSLSGTGEETQYF

clone_size: NA
v_call: TRBV28
cdr3_length: 14
cdr3_aa: CAIPSASSSGELFF

clone_size: few
v_call: TRBV7-2
cdr3_length: 14
cdr3_aa: CASSLLTGAQEQFF

clone_size: medium-sized
v_call: TRBV19
cdr3_length: 13
cdr3_aa: CASSIGNYNEQFF

clone_size: few
v_call: TRBV19
cdr3_length: 15
cdr3_aa: CASSISAGGGQPQHF

clone_size: NA
v_call: TRBV4-3
cdr3_length: 14
cdr3_aa: CASSQDIMNTEAFF

clone_size: NA
v_call: TRBV20-1
cdr3_length: 12
cdr3_aa: CSDSVTGYGYTF

clone_size: NA
v_call: TRBV20-1
cdr3_length: 12
cdr3_aa: CSARDLAHEQFF

clone_size: medium-sized
v_call: TRBV6-5
cdr3_length: 15
cdr3_aa: CASSYGTRAPYEQYF

clone_size: few
v_call: TRBV30
cdr3_length: 13
cdr3_aa: CAWSGNRGSEAFF

clone_size: NA
v_call: TRBV6-6
cdr3_length: 16
cdr3_aa: CASSYEQGDMNTEAFF

clone_size: NA
v_call: TRBV14
cdr3_length: 13
cdr3_aa: CASSYDFGETQYF

clone_size: NA
v_call: TRBV24-1
cdr3_length: 15
cdr3_aa: CATSDSGKGADTQYF

clone_size: few
v_call: TRBV6-4
cdr3_length: 13
cdr3_aa: CASSVDRDTEAFF

clone_size: many
v_call: TRBV30
cdr3_length: 17
cdr3_aa: CAWSPPPRLAGTDTQYF

clone_size: medium-sized
v_call: TRBV6-1
cdr3_length: 13
cdr3_aa: CASIRPGGYEQYF

clone_size: medium-sized
v_call: TRBV13
cdr3_length: 13
cdr3_aa: CASTGQGTDTQYF

clone_size: NA
v_call: TRBV19
cdr3_length: 14
cdr3_aa: CASSSVYSNQPQHF

clone_size: few
v_call: TRBV6-2/TRBV6-3
cdr3_length: 18
cdr3_aa: CASSYEPGTSGGWDTQYF

clone_size: NA
v_call: TRBV4-3
cdr3_length: 15
cdr3_aa: CASSQEGWLHNEQFF

clone_size: medium-sized
v_call: TRBV19
cdr3_length: 17
cdr3_aa: CASSTLSSLSSYNEQFF

clone_size: NA
v_call: TRBV14
cdr3_length: 16
cdr3_aa: CTSSQDRGSLTDTQYF

clone_size: NA
v_call: TRBV6-2/TRBV6-3
cdr3_length: 14
cdr3_aa: CASSPRFSNTEAFF

clone_size: NA
v_call: TRBV6-6
cdr3_length: 17
cdr3_aa: CASSLLGTGETNEKLFF

clone_size: NA
v_call: TRBV7-6
cdr3_length: 14
cdr3_aa: CASSLRDRATEAFF

clone_size: medium-sized
v_call: TRBV29-1
cdr3_length: 13
cdr3_aa: CSAGQGLGYEQYF

clone_size: NA
v_call: TRBV10-3
cdr3_length: 16
cdr3_aa: CAIWGGAGVRTDTQYF

clone_size: NA
v_call: TRBV5-6
cdr3_length: 13
cdr3_aa: CASGLWDREEAFF

clone_size: many
v_call: TRBV18
cdr3_length: 15
cdr3_aa: CASSPLAGDNSPLHF

clone_size: NA
v_call: TRBV27
cdr3_length: 15
cdr3_aa: CASSGLAEGGYEQYF

clone_size: NA
v_call: TRBV15
cdr3_length: 18
cdr3_aa: CATSSTLAGGLNTGELFF

clone_size: few
v_call: TRBV27
cdr3_length: 14
cdr3_aa: CASSLWGTNEKLFF

clone_size: medium-sized
v_call: TRBV12-3/TRBV12-4
cdr3_length: 13
cdr3_aa: CASSLRGADTQYF

clone_size: NA
v_call: TRBV6-5
cdr3_length: 14
cdr3_aa: CASKGVGNTDTQYF

clone_size: few
v_call: TRBV6-2/TRBV6-3
cdr3_length: 15
cdr3_aa: CASNGPGQPNQPQHF

clone_size: NA
v_call: TRBV6-6
cdr3_length: 14
cdr3_aa: CASSNRDLRIIQYF

clone_size: NA
v_call: TRBV7-2
cdr3_length: 12
cdr3_aa: CASTTTQETQYF

clone_size: NA
v_call: TRBV5-1
cdr3_length: 14
cdr3_aa: CASSFVSSGGELFF

clone_size: few
v_call: TRBV6-6
cdr3_length: 19
cdr3_aa: CASSFPLEIMGQGMGEAFF

clone_size: medium-sized
v_call: TRBV27
cdr3_length: 15
cdr3_aa: CASSRPGDGGREAFF

clone_size: NA
v_call: TRBV20-1
cdr3_length: 13
cdr3_aa: CSARDLASYGYTF

clone_size: medium-sized
v_call: TRBV12-3/TRBV12-4
cdr3_length: 14
cdr3_aa: CASSLDRDQETQYF

clone_size: medium-sized
v_call: TRBV18
cdr3_length: 15
cdr3_aa: CASSNSQTNTGELFF

clone_size: NA
v_call: TRBV11-2
cdr3_length: 16
cdr3_aa: CASSRVAGSSYNEQFF

clone_size: NA
v_call: TRBV20-1
cdr3_length: 17
cdr3_aa: CSARRSRGQGNTGELFF

clone_size: few
v_call: TRBV6-1
cdr3_length: 14
cdr3_aa: CASRWDRSTGEQYF

clone_size: NA
v_call: TRBV6-5
cdr3_length: 16
cdr3_aa: CASSVEGASGANVLTF

clone_size: NA
v_call: TRBV6-2/TRBV6-3
cdr3_length: 16
cdr3_aa: CASSSPGQNSVYEQYF

clone_size: medium-sized
v_call: TRBV19
cdr3_length: 13
cdr3_aa: CASSKRAQETQYF

clone_size: NA
v_call: TRBV18
cdr3_length: 13
cdr3_aa: CASSPGTSYEQYF

clone_size: few
v_call: TRBV30
cdr3_length: 16
cdr3_aa: CAWSVKGRGLNTEAFF

clone_size: medium-sized
v_call: TRBV30
cdr3_length: 14
cdr3_aa: CAWSVHGGSGEQYF

clone_size: NA
v_call: TRBV6-5
cdr3_length: 11
cdr3_aa: CASKGSQTQYF

clone_size: NA
v_call: TRBV14
cdr3_length: 13
cdr3_aa: CASSLAGGREQYF

clone_size: NA
v_call: TRBV11-1
cdr3_length: 14
cdr3_aa: CASSLVGGAQPQHF

clone_size: NA
v_call: TRBV30
cdr3_length: 15
cdr3_aa: CAWSRGGRVNTEAFF

clone_size: NA
v_call: TRBV6-5
cdr3_length: 15
cdr3_aa: CASSDLAGGTDTQYF

clone_size: few
v_call: TRBV6-5
cdr3_length: 17
cdr3_aa: CASSYSNSPVSRNPQYF

clone_size: many
v_call: TRBV6-2/TRBV6-3
cdr3_length: 16
cdr3_aa: CASSYPGGPTYNEQFF